This passage covers 5 T cell receptor beta chains from one sample sequenced in a study of TIL therapy for anti-PD-1-resistant metastatic lung cancer. Described time point: pre-treatment sample, taken before nivolumab and TIL therapy. The immunoSEQ assay was v3. The method was immunoSEQ multiplex PCR; TCRdb's version includes in-frame clones alone and lacks a portion of them. The profile shows roughly 60,000 clones, roughly 87% of them singletons. The sequencing here drew on blood, taken at baseline. The receptors originated from a person aged 25-85 years with non-small cell lung cancer.

This rearrangement joins TRBV5-1 to TRBJ2-1; TRBD1 aligns across 9 bases. Germline assignment: CDR1 SGHRS and CDR2 YFSETQ. V trimming: 4 bases; J trimming: 8 bases; junction bases outside the gene matches: 13. This CDR3 has 16 amino acids. CDR3 DNA: TGCGCCAGCAGCCCCCAAGGGGGGACAGGGTTTGATGAGCAGTTCTTC. Amino acid sequence: CASSPQGGTGFDEQFF.

The V gene is TRBV7-8, the J gene TRBJ2-7; the match to TRBD1 covers 7 bases. Germline V lookup: CDR1 SGHVS, CDR2 FQNEAQ. The length of the CDR3 is 14 residues. Losses at the gene ends were 1 base for V and 3 bases for J; bases not matched to a gene: 3. The CDR3 here is CASSLGDRVYEQYF. In nucleotides, the CDR3 is TGTGCCAGCAGCTTAGGGGACAGAGTCTACGAGCAGTACTTC.

This clone occurred many times. The J gene is TRBJ1-2, the V gene TRBV19; TRBD1 aligns across 7 bases. The germline V gene has CDR1 LNHDA and CDR2 SQIVND (reference sequence). Trimming took 3 bases from V and 5 from J; bases not matched to a gene: 0. The CDR3 runs 12 residues. Written as DNA, the CDR3 is TGTGCCAGTAGTATGACAGGGTATGGCTACACCTTC. Amino acid sequence: CASSMTGYGYTF.

The J gene is TRBJ1-4, the V gene TRBV11-2; D not resolved. This CDR3 region has 15 residues. Germline loops: CDR1 SGHAT, CDR2 FQNNGV. V was cut by 5 bases and J by 5 bases, with 15 bases left in between. CDR3 residues: CASSPRAGINEKLFF. CDR3 in DNA: TGTGCCAGCAGCCCGCGTGCGGGGATCAATGAAAAACTGTTTTTT.

In its sample, this clone was seen a few times. The chain employs TRBV27 and TRBJ2-2; D remains unclear. Germline V CDR1 and CDR2: MNHEY, SMNVEV (reference sequence). The germline V and J ends were trimmed by 4 bases and 1 base, with 7 bases remaining between them. CDR3 length: 14 amino acids. The CDR3 reads CASSSKENTGELFF. Written as DNA, the CDR3 is TGTGCCAGCAGTTCAAAGGAGAACACCGGGGAGCTGTTTTTT.